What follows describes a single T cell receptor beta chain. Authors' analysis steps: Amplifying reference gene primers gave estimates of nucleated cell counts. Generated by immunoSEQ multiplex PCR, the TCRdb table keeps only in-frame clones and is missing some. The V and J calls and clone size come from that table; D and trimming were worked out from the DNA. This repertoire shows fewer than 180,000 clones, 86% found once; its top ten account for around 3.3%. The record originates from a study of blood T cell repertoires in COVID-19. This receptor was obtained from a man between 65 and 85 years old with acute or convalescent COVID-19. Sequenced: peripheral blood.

The CDR3 coding sequence is TGTGCCAGCAGCTTAGATTCAGATTTTAACTATGGCTACACCTTC. This translates into CASSLDSDFNYGYTF. V usage is TRBV7-2 and J usage is TRBJ1-2; D gene unclear. Germline CDR1 and CDR2: SGHTA and FQGNSA. The CDR3 length is 15 residues. V was trimmed by 1 base and J by 1 base, leaving 10 bases between them.